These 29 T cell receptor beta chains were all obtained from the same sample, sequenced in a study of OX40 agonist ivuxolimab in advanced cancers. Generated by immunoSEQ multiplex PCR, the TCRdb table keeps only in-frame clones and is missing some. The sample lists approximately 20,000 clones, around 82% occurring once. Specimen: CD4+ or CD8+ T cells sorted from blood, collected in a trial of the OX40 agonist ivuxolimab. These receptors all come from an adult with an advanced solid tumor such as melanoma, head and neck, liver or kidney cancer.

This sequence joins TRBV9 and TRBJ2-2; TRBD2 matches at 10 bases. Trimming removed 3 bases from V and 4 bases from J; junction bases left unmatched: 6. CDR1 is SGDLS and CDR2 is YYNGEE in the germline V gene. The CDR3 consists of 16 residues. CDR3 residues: CASSGRTSGLTGELFF. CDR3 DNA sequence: TGTGCCAGCAGCGGTAGGACTAGCGGTCTCACCGGGGAGCTGTTTTTT.

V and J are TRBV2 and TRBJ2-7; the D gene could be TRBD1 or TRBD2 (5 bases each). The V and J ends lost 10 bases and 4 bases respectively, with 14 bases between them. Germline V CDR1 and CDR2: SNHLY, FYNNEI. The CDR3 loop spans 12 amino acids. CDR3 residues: CATTPGGYEQYF. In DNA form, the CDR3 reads TGTGCCACAACCCCTGGGGGATACGAGCAGTACTTC.

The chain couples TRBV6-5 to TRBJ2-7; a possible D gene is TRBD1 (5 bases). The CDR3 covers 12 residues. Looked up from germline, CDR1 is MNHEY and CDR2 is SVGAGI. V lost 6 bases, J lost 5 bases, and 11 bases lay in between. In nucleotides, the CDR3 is TGTGCCAGCAGCCAAGGGGTAGACGAGCAGTACTTC. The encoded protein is CASSQGVDEQYF.

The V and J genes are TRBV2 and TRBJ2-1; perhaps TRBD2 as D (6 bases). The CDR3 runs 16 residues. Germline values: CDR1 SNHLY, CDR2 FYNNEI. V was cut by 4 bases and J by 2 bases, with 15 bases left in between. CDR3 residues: CASSGDRASAYNEQFF. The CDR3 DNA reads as TGTGCCAGCAGTGGGGATCGGGCTAGCGCCTACAATGAGCAGTTCTTC.

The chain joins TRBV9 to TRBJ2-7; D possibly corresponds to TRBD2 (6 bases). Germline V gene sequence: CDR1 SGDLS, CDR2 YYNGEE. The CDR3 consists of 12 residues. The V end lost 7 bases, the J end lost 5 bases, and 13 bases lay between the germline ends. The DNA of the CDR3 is TGTGCCAGCGGGACTTCCCCTCACGAGCAGTACTTC. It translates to CASGTSPHEQYF.

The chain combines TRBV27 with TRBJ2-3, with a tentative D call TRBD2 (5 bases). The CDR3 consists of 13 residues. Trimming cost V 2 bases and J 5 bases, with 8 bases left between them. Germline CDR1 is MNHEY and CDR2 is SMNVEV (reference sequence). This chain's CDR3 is CASSLEGLDTQYF. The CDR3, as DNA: TGTGCCAGCAGTTTAGAGGGCTTAGATACGCAGTATTTT.

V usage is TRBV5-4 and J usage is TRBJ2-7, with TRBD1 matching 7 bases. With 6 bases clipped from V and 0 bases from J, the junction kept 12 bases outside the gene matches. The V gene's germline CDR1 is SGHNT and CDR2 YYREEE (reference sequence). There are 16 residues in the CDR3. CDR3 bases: TGTGCCAGCACCATAGATTCAGGGACAGTCTCCTACGAGCAGTACTTC. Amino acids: CASTIDSGTVSYEQYF.

The CDR3 here is CASSDGDGYTF. In DNA, the CDR3 is TGTGCCAGTAGTGATGGGGATGGCTACACCTTC. The chain uses TRBV19 and TRBJ1-2; D is uncertain. CDR1 and CDR2 (germline): LNHDA, SQIVND (reference sequence). CDR3 length equals 11 residues. Trimming took off 5 bases at V and 6 bases at J, with 7 bases between the two ends.

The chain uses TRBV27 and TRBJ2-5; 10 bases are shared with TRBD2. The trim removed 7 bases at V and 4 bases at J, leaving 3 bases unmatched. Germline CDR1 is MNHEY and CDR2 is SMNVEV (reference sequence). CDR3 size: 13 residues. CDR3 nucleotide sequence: TGTGCCAGCATGCGGACTAGCGGAGAGACCCAGTACTTC. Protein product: CASMRTSGETQYF.

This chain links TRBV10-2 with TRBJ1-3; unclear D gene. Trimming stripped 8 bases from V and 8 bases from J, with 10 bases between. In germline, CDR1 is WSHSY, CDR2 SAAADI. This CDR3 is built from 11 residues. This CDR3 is CASFVGDTIYF. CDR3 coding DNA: TGCGCCAGCTTCGTCGGAGACACCATATATTTT.

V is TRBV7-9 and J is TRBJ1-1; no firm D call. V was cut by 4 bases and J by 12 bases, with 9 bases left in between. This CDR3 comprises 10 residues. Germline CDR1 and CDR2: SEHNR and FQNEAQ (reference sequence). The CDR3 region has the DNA TGTGCCAGCAGCTCACTACTCCCTTTCTTT. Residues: CASSSLLPFF.

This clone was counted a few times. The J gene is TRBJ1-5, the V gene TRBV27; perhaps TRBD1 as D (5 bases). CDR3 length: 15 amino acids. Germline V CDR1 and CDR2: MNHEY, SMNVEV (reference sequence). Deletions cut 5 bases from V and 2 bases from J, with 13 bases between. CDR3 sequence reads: CASSERDGRNQPQHF. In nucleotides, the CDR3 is TGTGCCAGCAGTGAACGGGACGGACGCAATCAGCCCCAGCATTTT.

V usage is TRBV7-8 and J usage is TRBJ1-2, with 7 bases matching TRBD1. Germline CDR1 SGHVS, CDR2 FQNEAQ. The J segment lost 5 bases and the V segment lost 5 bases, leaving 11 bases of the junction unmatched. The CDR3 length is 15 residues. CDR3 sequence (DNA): TGTGCCAGCAGCCCAACAGGGGATTTCCGATATGGCTACACCTTC. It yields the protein CASSPTGDFRYGYTF.

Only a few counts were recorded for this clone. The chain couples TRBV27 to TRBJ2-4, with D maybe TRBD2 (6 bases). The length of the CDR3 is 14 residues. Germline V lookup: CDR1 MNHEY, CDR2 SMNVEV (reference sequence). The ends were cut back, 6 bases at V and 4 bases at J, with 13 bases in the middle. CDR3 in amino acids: CASSRLAEKNIQYF. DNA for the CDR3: TGTGCCAGCAGCCGGTTAGCGGAAAAAAACATTCAGTACTTC.

The CDR3 DNA sequence: TGTGCCAGCAGTCCCGGGGGGGGCTATGGCTACACCTTC. Translation: CASSPGGGYGYTF. This chain uses TRBV27 with TRBJ1-2; tentative D call: TRBD1 (5 bases). This CDR3 is 13 amino acids long. Trimming took off 5 bases at V and 4 bases at J, with 11 bases between the two ends. Germline values: CDR1 MNHEY, CDR2 SMNVEV (reference sequence).

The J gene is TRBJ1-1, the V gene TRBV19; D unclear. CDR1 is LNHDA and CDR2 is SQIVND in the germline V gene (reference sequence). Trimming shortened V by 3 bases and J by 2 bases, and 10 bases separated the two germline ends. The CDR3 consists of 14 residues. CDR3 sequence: CASSMISSNTEAFF. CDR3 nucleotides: TGTGCCAGTAGTATGATCAGCAGTAACACTGAAGCTTTCTTT.

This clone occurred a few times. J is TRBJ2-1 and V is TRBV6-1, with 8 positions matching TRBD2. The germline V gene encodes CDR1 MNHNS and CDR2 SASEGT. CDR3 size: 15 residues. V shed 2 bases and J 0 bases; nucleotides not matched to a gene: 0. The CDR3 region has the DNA TGTGCCAGCAGTGAACTAGCGGGCTCCTACAATGAGCAGTTCTTC. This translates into CASSELAGSYNEQFF.

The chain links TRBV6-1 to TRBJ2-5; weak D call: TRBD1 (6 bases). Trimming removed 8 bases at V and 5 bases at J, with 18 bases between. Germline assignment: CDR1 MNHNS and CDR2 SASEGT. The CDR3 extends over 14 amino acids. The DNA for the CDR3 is TGTGCCAGCCTGGAGACAGGACCTACGGAGACCCAGTACTTC. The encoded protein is CASLETGPTETQYF.

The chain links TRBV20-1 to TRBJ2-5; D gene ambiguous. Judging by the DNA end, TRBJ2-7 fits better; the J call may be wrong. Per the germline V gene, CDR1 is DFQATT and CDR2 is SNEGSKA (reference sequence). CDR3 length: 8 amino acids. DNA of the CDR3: TGCAGGGCCTACGAGCAGTACTTC. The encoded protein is CRAYEQYF.

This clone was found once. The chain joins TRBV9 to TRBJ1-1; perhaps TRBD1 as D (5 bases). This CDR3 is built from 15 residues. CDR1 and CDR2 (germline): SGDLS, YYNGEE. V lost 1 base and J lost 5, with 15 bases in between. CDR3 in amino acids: CASSVPRGSDTEAFF. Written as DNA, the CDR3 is TGTGCCAGCAGCGTACCTCGGGGGTCCGATACTGAAGCTTTCTTT.

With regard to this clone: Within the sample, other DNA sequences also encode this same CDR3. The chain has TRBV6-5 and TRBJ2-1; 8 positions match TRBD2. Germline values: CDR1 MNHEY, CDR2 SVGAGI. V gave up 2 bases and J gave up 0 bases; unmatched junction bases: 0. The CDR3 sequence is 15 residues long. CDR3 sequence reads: CASSYSGGSYNEQFF. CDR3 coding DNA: TGTGCCAGCAGTTACAGCGGGGGCTCCTACAATGAGCAGTTCTTC.

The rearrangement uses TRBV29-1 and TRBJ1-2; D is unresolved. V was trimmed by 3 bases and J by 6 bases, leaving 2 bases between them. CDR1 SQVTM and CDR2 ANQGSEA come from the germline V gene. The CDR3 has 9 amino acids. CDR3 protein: CSVDDGYTF. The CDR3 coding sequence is TGCAGCGTTGATGATGGCTACACCTTC.

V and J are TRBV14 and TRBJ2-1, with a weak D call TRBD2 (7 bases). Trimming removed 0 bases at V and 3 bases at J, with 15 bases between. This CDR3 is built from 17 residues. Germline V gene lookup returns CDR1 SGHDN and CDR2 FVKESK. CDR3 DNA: TGTGCCAGCAGCCAAGATCAGCCAGGGGACTACTACAATGAGCAGTTCTTC. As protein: CASSQDQPGDYYNEQFF.

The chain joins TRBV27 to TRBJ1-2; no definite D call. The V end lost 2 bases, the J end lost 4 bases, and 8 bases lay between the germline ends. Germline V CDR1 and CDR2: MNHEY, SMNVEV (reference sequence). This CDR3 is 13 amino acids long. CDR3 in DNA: TGTGCCAGCAGTTTAGCGCCTTCCTATGGCTACACCTTC. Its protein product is CASSLAPSYGYTF.

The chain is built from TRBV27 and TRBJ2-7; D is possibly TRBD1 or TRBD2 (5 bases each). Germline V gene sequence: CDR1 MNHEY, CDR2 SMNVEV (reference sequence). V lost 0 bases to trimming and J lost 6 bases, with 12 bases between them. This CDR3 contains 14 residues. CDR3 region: CASSLSQGASEQYF. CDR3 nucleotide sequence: TGTGCCAGCAGTTTATCGCAGGGAGCCTCCGAGCAGTACTTC.

The CDR3 here is CASSAYEQYF. The CDR3 DNA is TGTGCCAGCAGCGCCTACGAGCAGTACTTC. This rearrangement joins TRBV2 to TRBJ2-7; no clear D. This CDR3 is built from 10 residues. V lost 6 bases and J lost 2, with 2 bases in between. The germline V gene encodes CDR1 SNHLY and CDR2 FYNNEI.

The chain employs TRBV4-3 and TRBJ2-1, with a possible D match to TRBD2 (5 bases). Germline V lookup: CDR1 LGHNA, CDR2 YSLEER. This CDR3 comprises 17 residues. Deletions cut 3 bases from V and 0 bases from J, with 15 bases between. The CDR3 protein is CASSQKADPSSYNEQFF. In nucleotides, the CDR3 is TGCGCCAGCAGCCAGAAAGCGGATCCGAGCTCCTACAATGAGCAGTTCTTC.

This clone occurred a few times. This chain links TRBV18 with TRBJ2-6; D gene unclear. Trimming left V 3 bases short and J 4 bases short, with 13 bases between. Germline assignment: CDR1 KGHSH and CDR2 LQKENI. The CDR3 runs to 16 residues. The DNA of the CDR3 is TGTGCCAGCTCACCCCCCTCGGGTCTCGGGGCCAACGTCCTGACTTTC. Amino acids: CASSPPSGLGANVLTF.

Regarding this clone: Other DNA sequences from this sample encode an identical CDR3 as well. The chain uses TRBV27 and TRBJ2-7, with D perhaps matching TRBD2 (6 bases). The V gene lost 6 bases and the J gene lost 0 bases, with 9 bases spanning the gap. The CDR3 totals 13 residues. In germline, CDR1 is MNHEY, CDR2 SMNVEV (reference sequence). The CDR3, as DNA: TGTGCCAGCAGCCGGGACTCCTCCTACGAGCAGTACTTC. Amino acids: CASSRDSSYEQYF.